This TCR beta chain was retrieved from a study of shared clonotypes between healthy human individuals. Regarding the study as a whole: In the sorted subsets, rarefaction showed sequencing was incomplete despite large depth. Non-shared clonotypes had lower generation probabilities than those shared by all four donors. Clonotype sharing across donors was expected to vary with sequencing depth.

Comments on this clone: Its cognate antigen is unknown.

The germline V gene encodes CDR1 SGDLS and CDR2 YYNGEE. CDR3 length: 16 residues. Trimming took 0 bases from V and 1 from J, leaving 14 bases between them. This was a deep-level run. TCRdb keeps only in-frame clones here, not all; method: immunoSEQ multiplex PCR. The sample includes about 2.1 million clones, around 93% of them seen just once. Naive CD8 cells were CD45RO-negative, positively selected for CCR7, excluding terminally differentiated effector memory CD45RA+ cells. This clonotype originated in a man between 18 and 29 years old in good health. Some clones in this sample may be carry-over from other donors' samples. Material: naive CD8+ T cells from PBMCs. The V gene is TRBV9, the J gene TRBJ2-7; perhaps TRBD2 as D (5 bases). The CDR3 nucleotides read TGTGCCAGCAGCGTAGCTCGTGACTACCCGTCCTACGAGCAGTACTTC. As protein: CASSVARDYPSYEQYF.